The 21 T cell receptor beta chains listed next were all sequenced from one sample in a study of blood T cell repertoires in COVID-19. Repertoires were generated with immunoSEQ multiplex PCR, while TCRdb's copy carries only in-frame clones and drops some. The sample has roughly 230,000 clones, 82% seen once; the top ten hold roughly 3.5%. Sequenced sample: PBMCs or T cells enriched from blood (not recorded which). These receptors originate from a woman aged 55-75 years who had recovered from COVID-19.

This sequence joins TRBV9 and TRBJ2-2; weak D call: TRBD1 (5 bases). The CDR3 spans 16 residues. V was pared by 0 bases and J by 4 bases, with 13 bases between. The V gene's germline CDR1 is SGDLS and CDR2 YYNGEE. The CDR3 DNA follows: TGTGCCAGCAGCGTAGCTGCGGCCAGGGCCACCGGGGAGCTGTTTTTT. Its protein is CASSVAAARATGELFF.

The chain is built from TRBV3-1 (or the pseudogene TRBV3-2) and TRBJ2-5; D possibly corresponds to TRBD2 (6 bases). Deletions cut 8 bases from V and 7 bases from J, with 17 bases between. The CDR3 loop spans 13 amino acids. Per the germline V gene, CDR1 is LGHDT and CDR2 is YNNKEL (reference sequence). The CDR3 loop reads CASQGAGWGTQYF. Here the CDR3 DNA reads TGTGCCAGCCAAGGGGCGGGGTGGGGGACCCAGTACTTC.

V gene TRBV2 combines with J gene TRBJ1-2; 8 nucleotides line up with TRBD1. V lost 7 bases to trimming and J lost 6 bases; unmatched junction nucleotides: 7. Germline V gene lookup returns CDR1 SNHLY and CDR2 FYNNEI. The CDR3 covers 13 residues. The CDR3 DNA is TGTGCCAGCAAGGGCCAGACAGGGGATGGCTACACCTTC. Protein: CASKGQTGDGYTF. Looking up the rest from reference TRBV2 and TRBJ1-2 gives the full variable domain: EPEVTQTPSHQVTQMGQEVILRCVPISNHLYFYWYRQILGQKVEFLVSFYNNEISEKSEIFDDQFSVERPDGSNFTLKIRSTKLEDSAMYFCASKGQTGDGYTFGSGTRLTVV.

This clone was recorded once. The V and J genes are TRBV4-3 and TRBJ2-7; 7 bases line up with TRBD1. Germline V gene data show CDR1 as LGHNA and CDR2 as YSLEER. The V and J ends lost 1 base and 2 bases, in that order; junction bases with no gene match: 5. The CDR3 is made up of 15 amino acids. The DNA of the CDR3 is TGCGCCAGCAGCCAAGGGGACAGCGCCGCCTACGAGCAGTACTTC. Its protein product is CASSQGDSAAYEQYF.

This CDR3 reads CASSPRRDNTGELFF. The DNA for the CDR3 is TGTGCCAGCTCACCTAGACGGGATAACACCGGGGAGCTGTTTTTT. The chain is built from TRBV18 and TRBJ2-2; a possible D gene is TRBD2 (5 bases). Germline lookup yields CDR1 KGHSH and CDR2 LQKENI. The CDR3 is made up of 15 amino acids. V gave up 3 bases and J gave up 2 bases, with 10 bases separating them.

V and J are TRBV6-5 and TRBJ1-2; 9 bases line up with TRBD1. Trimming at V came to 8 bases and at J to 4 bases, leaving 5 bases not matched to a gene. The CDR3 covers 13 residues. Germline CDR1 reads MNHEY; CDR2 reads SVGAGI. DNA for the CDR3: TGTGCCAGCCAACAGGGGGCGCGCTATGGCTACACCTTC. Its protein product is CASQQGARYGYTF.

CDR3 sequence reads: CASSLGAGYGYTF. Written as DNA, the CDR3 is TGTGCCAGCAGCTTAGGGGCTGGGTATGGCTACACCTTC. The V call is TRBV28, the J call TRBJ1-2; possible D gene TRBD1, 5 bases. Germline CDR1 reads MDHEN; CDR2 reads SYDVKM. CDR3 length equals 13 residues. V was trimmed by 6 bases and J by 5 bases, leaving 13 bases between them.

The chain links TRBV19 to TRBJ1-5; 9 positions agree with TRBD1. V lost 0 bases and J lost 5; bases outside the gene matches: 2. This CDR3 comprises 15 residues. In germline, CDR1 is LNHDA, CDR2 SQIVND (reference sequence). The CDR3 reads CASSIEQGADQPQHF. DNA of the CDR3: TGTGCCAGTAGTATAGAACAGGGGGCAGATCAGCCCCAGCATTTT.

The V and J genes are TRBV3-1 (or the pseudogene TRBV3-2) and TRBJ1-1, with 11 bases aligning to TRBD1. The trim removed 5 bases at V and 4 bases at J, leaving 6 bases unmatched. Germline V lookup: CDR1 LGHDT, CDR2 YNNKEL (reference sequence). This CDR3 is 15 amino acids long. The CDR3, as DNA: TGTGCCAGCAGCTATCGGACAGGGGGCGGCACTGAAGCTTTCTTT. Translation: CASSYRTGGGTEAFF.

This rearrangement joins TRBV19 to TRBJ2-2; weak D call: TRBD2 (5 bases). V shed 3 bases and J shed 1 base, with 12 bases lying between them. Germline CDR1 and CDR2: LNHDA and SQIVND (reference sequence). The CDR3 loop spans 16 amino acids. CDR3 sequence reads: CASSILGSGNTGELFF. The CDR3, as DNA: TGTGCCAGTAGTATCCTAGGAAGCGGGAACACCGGGGAGCTGTTTTTT. Based on the CDR3 plus reference TRBV19 and TRBJ2-2, the full variable domain is DGGITQSPKYLFRKEGQNVTLSCEQNLNHDAMYWYRQDPGQGLRLIYYSQIVNDFQKGDIAEGYSVSREKKESFPLTVTSAQKNPTAFYLCASSILGSGNTGELFFGEGSRLTVL.

V is TRBV27 and J is TRBJ2-2; D perhaps matches TRBD1 (6 bases). The CDR3 contains 13 residues. Deletions cut 5 bases from V and 5 bases from J, with 9 bases between. Germline values: CDR1 MNHEY, CDR2 SMNVEV (reference sequence). In DNA form, the CDR3 reads TGTGCCAGCAGTGCCAGGGGTACCGGGGAGCTGTTTTTT. This translates into CASSARGTGELFF.

V gene TRBV19 combines with J gene TRBJ1-3, with D possibly being TRBD1 (6 bases). Between the trimmed V and J ends, which lost 8 bases and 1 base, there was a span of 12 bases. The CDR3 is 14 amino acids. The germline V gene encodes CDR1 LNHDA and CDR2 SQIVND (reference sequence). The CDR3 sequence is CASDSGTSGNTIYF. The CDR3 DNA sequence: TGTGCCAGTGACTCGGGGACATCTGGAAACACCATATATTTT.

This sequence joins TRBV29-1 and TRBJ2-2; D is perhaps TRBD1 (5 bases). V was clipped by 3 bases and J by 2 bases, with 10 bases between them. CDR1 and CDR2 from the germline V gene are SQVTM and ANQGSEA. The CDR3 is 14 residues long. CDR3 residues: CSVETATNTGELFF. The CDR3 nucleotides are TGCAGCGTTGAGACAGCTACCAACACCGGGGAGCTGTTTTTT.

This clone was picked up a small number of times. The chain links TRBV2 to TRBJ1-2; 8 bases map to TRBD1. Germline CDR1 reads SNHLY; CDR2 reads FYNNEI. V shed 9 bases, J shed 7 bases, and the junction held 1 base outside the gene matches. The CDR3 covers 10 residues. The CDR3 bases are TGTGCCAGACAGGGGGTTGGCTACACCTTC. Translated: CARQGVGYTF.

This clone was detected once. V gene TRBV19 combines with J gene TRBJ2-2; 7 bases fit TRBD1. Germline CDR1 and CDR2: LNHDA and SQIVND (reference sequence). V lost 3 bases to trimming and J lost 7 bases; unmatched junction nucleotides: 5. The CDR3 runs to 14 residues. In DNA form, the CDR3 reads TGTGCCAGTAGTATTGACAGGGAGCGCGGGGAGCTGTTTTTT. Its protein product is CASSIDRERGELFF.

The V call is TRBV29-1, the J call TRBJ2-2; 7 bases fit TRBD2. Trimming took 6 bases from V and 0 from J; bases not matched to a gene: 10. Germline lookup yields CDR1 SQVTM and CDR2 ANQGSEA. This CDR3 contains 16 residues. The CDR3 sequence is CSVRGGEGPNTGELFF. The CDR3, as DNA: TGCAGCGTGAGGGGAGGGGAGGGGCCGAACACCGGGGAGCTGTTTTTT.

CDR3 nucleotide sequence: TGTGCCATCAGTGAGAGGACAGGGGCCTCTGGAAACACCATATATTTT. It is translated as CAISERTGASGNTIYF. The chain links TRBV10-3 to TRBJ1-3, with TRBD1 matching 9 bases. V shed 2 bases and J 0 bases; nucleotides not matched to a gene: 2. The CDR3 runs 16 residues. Germline loops: CDR1 ENHRY, CDR2 SYGVKD.

This clone was seen more than once but under ten times. This chain links TRBV7-8 with TRBJ2-5; D not certain. The V end lost 2 bases, the J end lost 4 bases, and 5 bases lay between the germline ends. Germline CDR1 reads SGHVS; CDR2 reads FQNEAQ. The CDR3 length is 12 residues. The CDR3 loop is CASSLLLETQYF. CDR3 in DNA: TGTGCCAGCAGCTTACTGTTAGAGACCCAGTACTTC.

Ten or more counts support this clone. The rearrangement joins TRBV7-9 to TRBJ2-1, with a possible D match to TRBD2 (5 bases). Germline lookup yields CDR1 SEHNR and CDR2 FQNEAQ (reference sequence). This CDR3 has 14 amino acids. Trimming removed 4 bases from V and 6 bases from J, with 13 bases in between. The CDR3 reads CASSSGSSFNEQFF. For the CDR3, the DNA is TGTGCCAGCAGCTCGGGATCGTCTTTCAATGAGCAGTTCTTC. Variable domain in full (rest from reference TRBV7-9 and TRBJ2-1): DTGVSQNPRHKITKRGQNVTFRCDPISEHNRLYWYRQTLGQGPEFLTYFQNEAQLEKSRLLSDRFSAERPKGSFSTLEIQRTEQGDSAMYLCASSSGSSFNEQFFGPGTRLTVL.

This clone was seen a handful of times. The gene calls are TRBV6-5 and TRBJ2-7, with D tentatively TRBD2 (5 bases). This CDR3 comprises 14 residues. CDR1 is MNHEY and CDR2 is SVGAGI in the germline V gene. V dropped 2 bases and J dropped 0 bases, with 8 bases sitting between them. This chain's CDR3 is CASSYVGGSYEQYF. The CDR3 DNA reads as TGTGCCAGCAGTTACGTTGGAGGCTCCTACGAGCAGTACTTC.

This clone was seen a single time. The chain combines TRBV9 with TRBJ2-7; TRBD1 agrees at 8 bases. Trimming took 0 bases from V and 5 from J; bases not matched to a gene: 16. The germline gives CDR1 SGDLS, CDR2 YYNGEE. This CDR3 region has 18 residues. The CDR3: CASSVGSGGQAPGNEQYF. CDR3 DNA sequence: TGTGCCAGCAGCGTAGGTAGTGGGGGACAGGCCCCAGGGAACGAGCAGTACTTC.